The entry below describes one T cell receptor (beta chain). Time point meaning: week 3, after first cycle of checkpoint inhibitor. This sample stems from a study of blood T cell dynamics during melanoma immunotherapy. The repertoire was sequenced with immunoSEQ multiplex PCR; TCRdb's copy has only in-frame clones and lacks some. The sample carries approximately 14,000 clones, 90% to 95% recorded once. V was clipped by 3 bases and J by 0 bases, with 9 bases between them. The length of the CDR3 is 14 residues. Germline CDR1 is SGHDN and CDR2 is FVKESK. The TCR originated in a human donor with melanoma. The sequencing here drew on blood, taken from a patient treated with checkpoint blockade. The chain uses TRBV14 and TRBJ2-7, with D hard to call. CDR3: CASSQWQSSYEQYF. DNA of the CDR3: TGTGCCAGCAGCCAGTGGCAGAGCTCCTACGAGCAGTACTTC.